These T cell receptor beta chains were read from a single sample in a study of cytomegalovirus exposure and HLA in healthy donors. The table came from immunoSEQ multiplex PCR; TCRdb's copy has only in-frame clones and leaves some out. The sample shows 95,000 to 150,000 clones, 70% to 85% of them seen only once. The sample taken for sequencing was PBMCs. The receptors come from a human donor in good health. Each CDR3 is given without its conserved first and last residue. Rows may omit the clone size; those that give it use once, few, many or a size class.

TRBJ1-5 | TRBV5-5 | - | ASSGIGNQPQH
TRBJ2-2 | TRBV4-1 | few | ASSPVPSGKNTGELF
TRBJ1-2 | TRBV19 | - | ASSSNRQGKYGYT
TRBJ2-3 | TRBV7-9 | - | SSSRFGPTDTQY
TRBJ2-7 | TRBV2 | - | ASRDPGGLYEQY
TRBJ2-6 | TRBV28 | - | ATNTGANVLT
TRBJ1-1 | TRBV5-4 | - | ASSLAPDTEAF
TRBJ1-5 | TRBV2 | - | ASTTRAGGNQPQH
TRBJ1-4 | TRBV9 | - | ASSASLNPGQGTFNEKLF
TRBJ1-2 | TRBV28 | - | ASSLVEGVYGYT
TRBJ1-5 | TRBV6-5 | - | ASSLSTGAGNQPQH
TRBJ2-1 | TRBV7-9 | - | ASSPSGQGYNEQF
TRBJ2-5 | TRBV25-1 | few | ASSDPQGRETQY
TRBJ1-4 | TRBV27 | - | ASRPQGASEKLF
TRBJ1-1 | TRBV19 | - | ASSIPQGGGEAF
TRBJ1-1 | TRBV29-1 | - | SVGAQGVGTEAF
TRBJ1-1 | TRBV9 | - | ASSVVSPEAF
TRBJ2-2 | TRBV6-6 | once | ASRQYTGELF
TRBJ2-5 | TRBV7-3 | - | ASSPGDSLETQY
TRBJ2-1 | TRBV9 | - | ASSPGGGLIYNEQF
TRBJ1-1 | TRBV5-1 | - | ASSESTGSGTEAF
TRBJ2-7 | TRBV5-8 | - | ASRRGVYEQY
TRBJ1-2 | TRBV7-2 | - | ASSLGPGSYGYT
TRBJ1-2 | TRBV2 | - | ASSGEVGKDFIYGYT
TRBJ1-3 | TRBV10-3 | - | AMGTAGNTIY
TRBJ2-4 | TRBV5-4 | few | ASSSRDIAKNIQY
TRBJ2-1 | TRBV5-1 | - | ASSPGGTLQAEQF
TRBJ2-3 | TRBV27 | - | ASSSLADRGPDTQY
TRBJ2-4 | TRBV28 | - | ASSLPRQGAGKNIQY
TRBJ1-1 | TRBV6-5 | - | ASSYSPRTGGVAF
TRBJ2-7 | TRBV2 | once | ASSEIGLGPYEQY
TRBJ2-3 | TRBV29-1 | once | SVEELHTDTQY
TRBJ1-1 | TRBV28 | - | ASSYGRGGEAF
TRBJ2-1 | TRBV7-8 | - | ASNLRSSYNEQF
TRBJ2-3 | TRBV4-2 | - | ASSPGGLAGITDTQY
TRBJ2-1 | TRBV19 | - | ASSAGQSYNEQF
TRBJ1-4 | TRBV19 | - | ASSIDLTATTNEKLF
TRBJ2-1 | TRBV5-6 | - | ASRYRTSGSGYNEQF
TRBJ2-7 | TRBV6-1 | - | ASSGDRDYEQY
TRBJ2-7 | TRBV10-2 | - | ASSPLAAQPWEQY